These T cell receptor beta chains were read from a single sample in a study of shared clonotypes between healthy human individuals. The repertoire was sequenced with immunoSEQ multiplex PCR; TCRdb's copy has only in-frame clones and lacks some. This table holds 400,000 to 600,000 clones, 90% to 96% found once. Sequencing input: naive CD4+ T cells sorted from blood. Source of these receptors: a woman younger than 45 in good health. Each CDR3 is given with its conserved first and last residue. Each record gives: V gene, J gene, D gene, CDR3 protein, CDR3 DNA. A D gene is named only where the DNA matches it firmly.

>TRBV9|TRBJ2-3|TRBD2
CATSPGLGFLTDTQYF
TGTGCCACGAGTCCGGGACTAGGCTTCCTGACAGATACGCAGTATTTT
>TRBV2|TRBJ2-7|TRBD2
CASKYTSGIYEQYF
TGTGCCAGCAAATATACTAGCGGGATCTACGAGCAGTACTTC
>TRBV6-5|TRBJ2-1|TRBD2
CASTTGDSGRDWQFF
TGTGCCAGCACCACGGGGGATAGCGGGAGAGATTGGCAGTTCTTC
>TRBV4-2|TRBJ1-1|NA
CASSQTGLNTEAFF
TGTGCCAGCAGCCAAACAGGTTTGAACACTGAAGCTTTCTTT
>TRBV7-9|TRBJ2-7|TRBD2
CASSPRTSGSYEQYF
TGTGCCAGCAGCCCCAGGACTAGCGGGTCCTACGAGCAGTACTTC
>TRBV7-2|TRBJ2-1|NA
CASSLEGISYNEQFF
TGTGCCAGCAGCTTAGAGGGCATCTCCTACAATGAGCAGTTCTTC
>TRBV28|TRBJ2-5|TRBD2
CASSSPGLAGKETQYF
TGTGCCAGCAGTTCCCCGGGACTAGCGGGAAAAGAGACCCAGTACTTC
>TRBV5-4|TRBJ1-1|TRBD1
CASSLDYRGDTEAFF
TGTGCCAGCAGCTTGGATTACAGGGGGGACACTGAAGCTTTCTTT
>TRBV5-1|TRBJ1-1|NA
CASSSPLVAFF
TGCGCCAGCAGCTCACCGTTGGTCGCTTTCTTT
>TRBV19|TRBJ1-5|NA
CASDYLGGSKGRNQPQHF
TGTGCCAGTGATTACCTTGGGGGATCCAAAGGGCGCAATCAGCCCCAGCATTTT
>TRBV25-1|TRBJ2-1|NA
CASSVELADEQFF
TGTGCCAGCAGTGTTGAGTTAGCAGATGAGCAGTTCTTC
>TRBV19|TRBJ1-5|NA
CASSAALRIYSNQPQHF
TGTGCCAGTAGTGCCGCTTTGCGAATCTATAGCAATCAGCCCCAGCATTTT
>TRBV6-6|TRBJ2-5|TRBD2
CASRTSGRANQETQYF
TGTGCCAGCAGGACTAGCGGGAGGGCTAACCAAGAGACCCAGTACTTC
>TRBV29-1|TRBJ2-1|TRBD1
CSGGQALYNEQFF
TGCAGCGGGGGACAGGCGCTCTACAATGAGCAGTTCTTC
>TRBV7-3|TRBJ2-1|TRBD2
CASSPGTRGAFEQFF
TGTGCCAGCAGCCCCGGGACTAGAGGGGCGTTTGAGCAGTTCTTC
>TRBV2|TRBJ2-5|NA
CASSEVAREETQYF
TGTGCCAGCAGTGAGGTAGCTAGGGAAGAGACCCAGTACTTC
>TRBV7-9|TRBJ2-2|TRBD2
CASSLRGFLAGGTGELFF
TGTGCCAGCAGCTTGCGAGGTTTTTTAGCGGGAGGTACCGGGGAGCTGTTTTTT
>TRBV7-9|TRBJ1-5|NA
CASSLGGGNQPQHF
TGTGCCAGCAGCTTAGGGGGAGGCAATCAGCCCCAGCATTTT
>TRBV5-1|TRBJ1-2|NA
CASSEGSTHGYTF
TGCGCCAGCAGCGAGGGATCTACCCATGGCTACACCTTC
>TRBV7-8|TRBJ1-2|NA
CASSPRTASTEGYTF
TGTGCCAGCAGCCCACGGACAGCTTCAACGGAAGGCTACACCTTC
>TRBV29-1|TRBJ2-7|NA
CSVSQAYEQYF
TGCAGCGTGAGCCAGGCCTACGAGCAGTACTTC
>TRBV7-6|TRBJ2-7|NA
CASSLISGSRQEQYF
TGTGCCAGCAGCTTAATTTCCGGGAGTCGGCAGGAGCAGTACTTC